This T cell receptor beta chain was observed in a study of blood T cell repertoires in COVID-19 (dated by TCRdb to 2020 to 2021). Turning to the overall study: The collaborator samples originated in the United States, Italy and Spain and spanned the acute and convalescent phases of COVID-19. The prospective study material was composed of cDNA or gDNA derived from T cells, B-cell-depleted T cells, or PBMCs. The dataset comprised deeply sampled blood TCRbeta repertoires from subjects exposed to, actively infected with, or recovered from COVID-19. The repertoires were released in a freely available public database intended as a resource for research on the immune response to SARS-CoV-2. The samples were drawn from two sources: the first 160 participants of the ongoing ImmuneRACE study, and 1,000 to 1,500 subjects contributed by 6 global collaborators. Nearly every sample came with metadata listing a de-identified subject ID, COVID-19 status, age in years and sex. HLA class I and class II types, where available, came from metadata supplied by the sample provider rather than from assay-based typing. Overall study outcomes, separate from this receptor: Clinical and demographic metadata were provided uncurated, with the amount varying by source and participant.

V is pruned by 6 bases and J by 3 bases, leaving 6 bases of the junction without a gene match. CDR1 and CDR2 are read off the germline V gene as SGHRS and YFSETQ. From the cysteine up to the phenylalanine, the CDR3 has a length of 15 residues. The only DNA kept is the CDR3, 45 bases in frame from the first base. Participants in the prospective study were enrolled through a virtual design, were aged 18 to 89 years, and lived in approximately 24 United States geographic areas. Cohort assignment in the prospective study relied on participant-reported clinical history from a screening survey and a study questionnaire. Recovered participants in ImmuneRACE Cohort 3 were defined by two consecutive negative NP/OP PCR tests, clearance by a healthcare professional, or resolution of symptoms. In the prospective study, whole blood, serum and a nasopharyngeal or oropharyngeal swab were collected from each participant by mobile phlebotomists. Additional blood draws and questionnaires over an approximately two-month period could optionally be provided by prospective study participants. Before DNA extraction, prospective study blood samples were shipped either frozen or at room temperature.

TCRbeta CDR3 regions were amplified from genomic DNA using the immunoSEQ Assay, a bias-controlled multiplex PCR. The original pipeline was this. Nucleated cell counts per sample were estimated from amplification of reference gene primers within the assay. Sequence reads were collapsed and filtered to measure the absolute abundance of every unique TCRbeta CDR3 rearrangement. For each sample, productive Simpson clonality was calculated as the square root of Simpson's diversity index over productive rearrangements. What TCRdb holds here is the immuneACCESS table cut down to in-frame rearrangements. Part of the clones is not present; checked against another copy, under half of the missing clones reflect an unresolved V gene, and the others are unexplained. V and J calls and clone size are copied from that table; D and trimming were computed from the DNA. The sample table contains about 170,000 clones; only one count was recorded for 84% of them. Approximately 12% of the sample rests with the top ten.

Remarks on this clone: The specificity of this receptor is unknown. No base-level quality is on record; no much larger clone is a single base apart.

Sequencing used PBMCs or T cells enriched from blood (not recorded which). The TCR comes from a man aged 50 or older who had recovered from COVID-19. The rearrangement joined TRBV5-1 to TRBJ2-3, with 11 bases in between that match TRBD2. The DNA is TGCGCCAGCAAGCCACGGACTAGCGGGACAGATACGCAGTATTTT. Its translation is CASKPRTSGTDTQYF.